This T cell receptor beta chain came from a study of T cell responses to AZD1222 COVID-19 vaccine (dated by TCRdb to the early 2020s). Looking at the study overall: A total of about 250 trial participants underwent TCR sequencing, of whom 200 to 220 had received two doses of AZD1222 and roughly 26 had received two doses of the MenACWY control vaccine. Trial participants were enrolled by age into 18-55, 56-69 and 70-plus year subgroups, with around 140, 26 and 57 TCR-sequenced participants respectively. What the study reported, not specific to this receptor: No day 14 peak-response samples were available, so repertoires were characterized only after the peak T cell response. A significant rise in spike-specific TCR breadth and depth was observed after two AZD1222 doses relative to day 0 and relative to MenACWY recipients. The vaccine-associated CD4 TCRs covered the entire spike protein, and the dominant responses fell in regions 160-218 and 743-854. Participants were mostly white British and included more females than males, and it was suggested by the authors that clonal diversity may have been underestimated. The 56-69-year group was small, and its depth increase did not reach significance, likely because of low power. Nearly half of unique spike-specific TCRs reportedly recognized epitopes outside regions mutated in the B.1.351 and B.1.1.7 variants. Conclusions about previously exposed vaccinees were limited because only a handful of AZD1222 recipients were SARS-CoV-2 seropositive at baseline.

CDR1 is given as MNHNS and CDR2 as SASEGT, both from the germline V gene. Measured from the cysteine to the phenylalanine, the CDR3 is 16 residues long. Just CDR3 DNA is preserved here, 48 bases in frame from base 1. Trimming removed 4 bases from V and 0 bases from J, leaving 13 bases between the germline ends. As concerns this clone: This clone's antigen is unknown. The sample holds no much larger clone one base away, and base qualities are not on file.

This specimen's time point label, per the study, means: baseline before first vaccination. The treatment or condition label of this sample denotes: meningococcal conjugate vaccine given as trial control. Vaccinee samples came from UK trials COV001 and COV002, including a single-blind randomized controlled phase 2/3 trial of AZD1222 (ChAdOx1 nCoV-19) in healthy adults. For TCRbeta chain sequencing, PBMC samples were collected from trial participants at day 0 and at day 28 after the second dose. The CDR3 regions of human TCRbeta chains were analyzed by immunosequencing. Per the original workflow: TCRs in the repertoires were compared against a reference library of SARS-CoV-2-specific TCRs that had been generated with the MIRA antigen-specificity platform. Breadth was defined as the fraction of unique TCRs that were SARS-CoV-2-associated. Depth was defined as the fraction of total T cells that were SARS-CoV-2-associated. Each spike-specific TCR was assigned to its reactive spike region and to a CD4 or CD8 class using the MIRA data. Log10-transformed breadth and depth values were compared by one-way ANOVA with Sidak's multiple comparisons tests. Imported from immuneACCESS, the table was reduced by TCRdb to in-frame sequences with V and J called. These copies leave out some clones; in studies compared against another copy, an unresolved V gene accounts for under half, and the cause of the remainder is not known. V and J calls and clone size follow that table, whereas D and trimming were derived from the DNA. The sample data list 130,000 or so clones, and 85% to 95% of these were observed just once. The top ten constitute less than 1% of the sample.

This specimen was peripheral blood, taken on day 0 of MenACWY control vaccination. The chain joins TRBV6-1 to TRBJ1-5; TRBD1 might be the D gene, on 5 matching bases. The TCR originated in an adult in good health. The CDR3 corresponds to CASSAEGVPSNQPQHF. In nucleotide form, the sequence is TGTGCCAGCAGTGCTGAAGGGGTCCCTAGCAATCAGCCCCAGCATTTT.